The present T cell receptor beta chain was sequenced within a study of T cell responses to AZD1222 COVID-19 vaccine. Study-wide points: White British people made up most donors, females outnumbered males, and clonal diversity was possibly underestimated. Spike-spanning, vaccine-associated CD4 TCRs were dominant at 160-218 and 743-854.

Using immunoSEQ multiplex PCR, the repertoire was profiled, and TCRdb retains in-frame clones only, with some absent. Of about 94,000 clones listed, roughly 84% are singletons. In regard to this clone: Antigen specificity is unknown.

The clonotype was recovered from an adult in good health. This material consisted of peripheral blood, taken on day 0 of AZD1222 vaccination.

CDR3 amino acids: CASSYRTGPTDTQYF. CDR3 nucleotide sequence: TGTGCCAGCAGTTACCGGACAGGGCCCACAGATACGCAGTATTTT. The gene calls are TRBV28 and TRBJ2-3; 8 bases are a match to TRBD1. V lost 4 bases and J lost 2; bases outside the gene matches: 5. The CDR3 runs 15 residues. Germline CDR1 and CDR2: MDHEN and SYDVKM.